Reported below is one T cell receptor (beta chain). Its antigen is still unknown. The data are from a study of long-term antiretroviral therapy in people with HIV. Background on the study: Samples from the earliest time points predate the 2015 immediate-ART recommendation by about a decade. General study results and limits: After ART, diversity increased yet remained lower than transplant donor controls.

V lost 1 base and J lost 0, with 8 bases in between. This CDR3 comprises 15 residues. The germline V gene has CDR1 SGHVS and CDR2 FNYEAQ. Version v3.0 of the immunoSEQ assay was performed at survey level. The target of sequencing was roughly 35,000-50,000 T-cell genomes per sample. Here immunoSEQ multiplex PCR was the method, and the copy in TCRdb shows in-frame clones only, minus some. The sample has more than 11,000 clones, 75% to 85% seen once; the top ten hold 7.2%. The rearrangement joins TRBV7-6 to TRBJ2-3; D remains unclear. The TCR was taken from a man under 40 with HIV. The sample here was unsorted PBMCs, taken 0.4 years after starting antiretroviral therapy. The CDR3 DNA reads as TGTGCCAGCAGCTTAGGGGTTAGTAGCACAGATACGCAGTATTTT. Its protein product is CASSLGVSSTDTQYF.